This entry lists 21 T cell receptor beta chains sequenced from one sample in a study of regulatory T cells in long-lasting Graves disease. Described time point: newly diagnosed GD, antithyroid drugs for less than 3 months. Making the TCR library involved RNA that had been extracted from PBMCs. According to the study, TCR beta libraries were built with iRepertoire HTBI primers and CDR3-region Arm-PCR. TCRdb ran MiXCR on the multiplex PCR reads and lists one entry per CDR3 protein. This table holds about 470,000 distinct CDR3 sequences, 15% to 20% found once. These data were likewise used in another study, on T cells in Graves' hyperthyroidism and ophthalmopathy.

The input for sequencing was peripheral blood mononuclear cells (PBMCs), taken at new diagnosis, from a patient treated with antithyroid drugs. Every receptor here comes from a man in his forties or fifties with Graves disease.

This clonotype was detected many times. The gene calls are TRBV6-1 and TRBJ2-1; 10 positions agree with TRBD2. This CDR3 comprises 15 residues. Germline V lookup: CDR1 MNHNS, CDR2 SASEGT. Trimming cost V 5 bases and J 4 bases; bases outside gene matches: 5. The CDR3 DNA reads as TGTGCCAGCAGTCTAGCGGGAGTCGAATACAATGAGCAGTTCTTC. Translation gives CASSLAGVEYNEQFF.

At least ten counts were recorded for this clonotype. This chain links TRBV27 with TRBJ2-5, with unresolved D. Between the trimmed V and J ends, which lost 4 bases and 2 bases, there was a span of 8 bases. CDR1 MNHEY and CDR2 SMNVEV come from the germline V gene (reference sequence). CDR3 length equals 13 residues. CDR3 DNA sequence: TGTGCCAGCAGTTCTTTAACACAAGAGACCCAGTACTTC. This gives the protein CASSSLTQETQYF.

The rearrangement links TRBV20-1 to TRBJ2-2, with a tentative D call TRBD1 (5 bases). The length of the CDR3 is 14 residues. Trimming took 0 bases from V and 5 from J, leaving 10 bases between them. CDR1 is DFQATT, CDR2 SNEGSKA, per germline (reference sequence). The CDR3 region has the DNA TGCAGTGCTAGAGAGACGAAGGGGACCGGGGAGCTGTTTTTT. Translated, it gives CSARETKGTGELFF.

J is TRBJ1-5 and V is TRBV6-1; no reliable D call. In germline, CDR1 is MNHNS, CDR2 SASEGT. CDR3 size: 16 residues. The germline V and J ends were trimmed by 1 base and 6 bases, with 16 bases remaining between them. The CDR3 coding sequence is TGTGCCAGCAGTGAAGGGACTCCCGGAGGCGGTCAGCCCCAGCATTTT. This encodes CASSEGTPGGGQPQHF.

This clonotype was picked up many times. V gene TRBV3-1 combines with J gene TRBJ2-7; D gene uncertain. Trimming cost V 3 bases and J 3 bases, with 9 bases left between them. The CDR3 has 13 residues. Germline V lookup: CDR1 LGHDT, CDR2 YNNKEL (reference sequence). CDR3 sequence: CASSHLGSYEQYF. The CDR3 region has the DNA TGTGCCAGCAGCCACCTGGGCAGCTACGAGCAGTACTTC.

Many counts were recorded for this clonotype. The CDR3 DNA sequence: TGTGCCATCTCGAGGGCCAGGTTGGATGAGCAGTTCTTC. Translating it yields CAISRARLDEQFF. The genes are TRBV24-1 and TRBJ2-1; possibly TRBD2 for D (5 bases). CDR1 is KGHDR and CDR2 is SFDVKD in the germline V gene. The CDR3 sequence is 13 residues long. The V end was cut by 11 bases, the J end by 8 bases, with 18 bases between.

This clonotype was detected ten times or more. The V call is TRBV28, the J call TRBJ2-3; D gene ambiguous. CDR1 and CDR2 (germline): MDHEN, SYDVKM. The CDR3 length is 15 residues. V was trimmed by 7 bases and J by 2 bases, leaving 16 bases between them. The CDR3 is CASTPRSYPTDTQYF. CDR3 DNA sequence: TGTGCCAGCACCCCGAGGAGCTACCCCACAGATACGCAGTATTTT.

This clonotype was recorded only once. Lacking the conserved final phenylalanine or tryptophan, this CDR3 likely reflects a read error. The gene calls are TRBV19 and TRBJ1-1; D gene uncertain. The CDR3 is 13 amino acids. Germline lookup yields CDR1 LNHDA and CDR2 SQIVND (reference sequence). V lost 1 base, J lost 0 bases, and 3 bases lay in between. The CDR3 nucleotides are TGTGCCAGTAGTATAGGGGTGAACACTGAAGCTTTCTCT. Protein product: CASSIGVNTEAFS.

This clonotype has just a few counts. The chain recombines TRBV5-5 with TRBJ2-3, with 14 nucleotides matching TRBD2. Germline lookup yields CDR1 SGHKS and CDR2 YYEKEE (reference sequence). J was trimmed by 4 bases and V by 3 bases; bases with no gene match: 4. The CDR3 sequence is 16 residues long. The CDR3 DNA reads as TGTGCCAGCAGCTACGGACTAGCGGGAGGAGCAGATACGCAGTATTTT. Its translation: CASSYGLAGGADTQYF.

This clonotype was picked up a small number of times. This chain uses TRBV12-3 or TRBV12-4 with TRBJ2-5, with TRBD2 matching 7 bases. Unmatched junction bases numbered 10, after V lost 5 bases and J lost 1 base. The CDR3 totals 16 residues. The CDR3 reads CASSTGGASGQETQYF. The CDR3 DNA reads TGTGCCAGCAGTACGGGTGGGGCTAGCGGCCAAGAGACCCAGTACTTC.

This clonotype was counted many times. The CDR3 reads CASTREQTGELFF. CDR3 nucleotides: TGTGCCAGCACTAGGGAGCAGACCGGGGAGCTGTTTTTT. The V and J genes are TRBV2 and TRBJ2-2; a weak D match, TRBD2 (5 bases). Trimming took off 7 bases at V and 5 bases at J, with 11 bases between the two ends. CDR3 size: 13 residues. Germline V lookup: CDR1 SNHLY, CDR2 FYNNEI.

This clonotype was seen only a few times. V is TRBV5-6 and J is TRBJ2-1; possibly TRBD1 or TRBD2 for D (5 bases each). The CDR3 sequence is 15 residues long. V dropped 1 base and J dropped 5 bases, with 13 bases sitting between them. Germline lookup yields CDR1 SGHDT and CDR2 YYEEEE. The CDR3: CASSLLGERNNEQFF. The DNA of the CDR3 is TGTGCCAGCAGCTTGCTGGGGGAAAGAAACAATGAGCAGTTCTTC.

This clonotype was seen many times. The chain links TRBV30 to TRBJ2-3; 7 bases line up with TRBD1. This CDR3 is 12 amino acids long. Trimming took 3 bases from V and 3 from J; bases not matched to a gene: 0. Germline V CDR1 and CDR2: GTSNPN, SVGIG (reference sequence). The CDR3 reads CAWSRGTDTQYF. The CDR3 DNA sequence: TGTGCCTGGAGCAGGGGGACAGATACGCAGTATTTT.

The genes are TRBV6-1 and TRBJ2-5; TRBD1 aligns across 10 bases. Germline V gene sequence: CDR1 MNHNS, CDR2 SASEGT. CDR3 length equals 14 residues. V trimming: 8 bases; J trimming: 5 bases; junction bases outside the gene matches: 8. The CDR3 protein is CASRGTGEWETQYF. DNA of the CDR3: TGTGCCAGCCGGGGGACAGGGGAATGGGAGACCCAGTACTTC.

The V gene is TRBV10-3, the J gene TRBJ2-7, with D possibly matching TRBD1 (6 bases). V gave up 3 bases and J gave up 1 base, with 10 bases separating them. The germline CDR1 and CDR2 sequences are ENHRY and SYGVKD. The CDR3 runs to 14 residues. The CDR3 region is CAISDQDSSYEQYF. CDR3 sequence (DNA): TGTGCCATCAGTGATCAGGACAGTTCCTACGAGCAGTACTTC.

This clonotype was picked up many times. The chain combines TRBV7-6 with TRBJ2-3, with 7 bases aligning to TRBD2. Germline CDR1 reads SGHVS; CDR2 reads FNYEAQ. The CDR3 covers 15 residues. J gave up 0 bases and V 3 bases, and 3 bases lay outside the gene matches. CDR3 residues: CASSFRGSSTDTQYF. CDR3 nucleotide sequence: TGTGCCAGCAGCTTCCGCGGGAGTAGCACAGATACGCAGTATTTT. The variable domain in full, completed from reference TRBV7-6 and TRBJ2-3, reads GAGVSQSPRYKVTKRGQDVALRCDPISGHVSLYWYRQALGQGPEFLTYFNYEAQQDKSGLPNDRFSAERPEGSISTLTIQRTEQRDSAMYRCASSFRGSSTDTQYFGPGTRLTVL.

The CDR3 spells CATREEGEEKLFF. The CDR3 DNA is TGTGCCACCCGAGAGGAGGGAGAGGAAAAACTGTTTTTT. The rearrangement links TRBV28 to TRBJ1-4; D unresolved. The CDR3 sequence is 13 residues long. Trimming pared 10 bases from V and 8 bases from J, leaving 17 bases between. The germline V gene encodes CDR1 MDHEN and CDR2 SYDVKM.

The chain uses TRBV7-2 and TRBJ2-1, with D unclear. Looked up from germline, CDR1 is SGHTA and CDR2 is FQGNSA. Trimming left V 1 base short and J 9 bases short, with 10 bases between. This CDR3 has 13 residues. Here the CDR3 reads CASSLVLRGEQFF. The CDR3 DNA is TGTGCCAGCAGCTTAGTGCTCCGCGGTGAGCAGTTCTTC.

This clonotype was observed many times. This chain uses TRBV6-2 or TRBV6-3 with TRBJ2-7; 7 bases line up with TRBD1. V was clipped by 5 bases and J by 3 bases; unmatched bases: 4. This CDR3 region has 13 residues. CDR1 is MNHEY and CDR2 is SVGEGT in the germline V gene. In DNA form, the CDR3 reads TGTGCCAGCAGTCGACAGGGTATCTACGAGCAGTACTTC. This translates into CASSRQGIYEQYF.

This clonotype was recorded at least ten times. This chain uses TRBV6-2 or TRBV6-3 with TRBJ2-1; a weak D match, TRBD1 (5 bases). The CDR3 totals 15 residues. CDR1 MNHEY and CDR2 SVGEGT come from the germline V gene. The V end lost 6 bases, the J end lost 3 bases, and 15 bases lay between the germline ends. The CDR3 sequence: CASRLGSRVYNEQFF. CDR3 DNA sequence: TGTGCCAGCAGACTTGGCAGCAGGGTCTACAATGAGCAGTTCTTC.

Ten or more counts support this clonotype. The CDR3 protein is CASSQRGRTEAFF. The CDR3 DNA reads as TGTGCCAGCAGCCAGAGGGGTAGGACTGAAGCTTTCTTT. The chain is built from TRBV14 and TRBJ1-1; weak D call: TRBD1 (5 bases). Germline CDR1 and CDR2: SGHDN and FVKESK. The CDR3 is 13 residues long. V shed 3 bases and J shed 5 bases, with 10 bases lying between them.